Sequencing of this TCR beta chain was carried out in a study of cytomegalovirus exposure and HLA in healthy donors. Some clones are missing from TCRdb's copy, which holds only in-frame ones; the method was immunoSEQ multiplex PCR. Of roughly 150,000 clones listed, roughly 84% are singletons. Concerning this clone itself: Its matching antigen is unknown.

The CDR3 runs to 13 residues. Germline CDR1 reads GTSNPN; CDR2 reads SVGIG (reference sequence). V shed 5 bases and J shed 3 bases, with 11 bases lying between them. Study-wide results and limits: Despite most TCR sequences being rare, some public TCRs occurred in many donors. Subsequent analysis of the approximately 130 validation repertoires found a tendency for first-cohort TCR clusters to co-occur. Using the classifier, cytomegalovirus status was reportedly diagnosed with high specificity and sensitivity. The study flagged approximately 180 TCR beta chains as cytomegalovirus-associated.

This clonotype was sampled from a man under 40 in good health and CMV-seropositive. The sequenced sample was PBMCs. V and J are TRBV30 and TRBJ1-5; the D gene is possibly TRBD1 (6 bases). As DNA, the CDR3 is TGTGCCTGGGCCCACAGGGACAATCAGCCCCAGCATTTT. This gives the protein CAWAHRDNQPQHF.